The 31 T cell receptor beta chains below come from one sample, sequenced in a study of blood T cell repertoires in COVID-19. TCRdb's table, derived via immunoSEQ multiplex PCR, lists solely in-frame clones and lacks some. The table lists approximately 68,000 clones, approximately 90% of them singletons. The sequenced material came from peripheral blood. Receptor source: a man between 65 and 79 years old with active or convalescent COVID-19.

The rearrangement uses TRBV5-1 and TRBJ1-2; maybe TRBD1 (6 bases). Germline V lookup: CDR1 SGHRS, CDR2 YFSETQ. The CDR3 has 13 amino acids. V was cut by 4 bases and J by 7 bases, with 14 bases left in between. The CDR3 coding sequence is TGCGCCAGCAGCCAACAGGGATGGGGTGGCTACACCTTC. Its translation is CASSQQGWGGYTF.

The chain uses TRBV6-5 and TRBJ2-7, with 8 bases that match TRBD1. The CDR3 totals 16 residues. V shed 2 bases, J shed 7 bases, and the junction held 13 bases outside the gene matches. CDR1 and CDR2 (germline): MNHEY, SVGAGI. The CDR3 loop is CASSYGTGGSLGEQYF. In DNA, the CDR3 is TGTGCCAGCAGTTACGGGACAGGTGGGAGTCTCGGGGAGCAGTACTTC.

This chain joins TRBV27 and TRBJ2-3; D gene uncertain. The CDR3 spans 13 residues. Germline-derived CDR1 and CDR2 are MNHEY and SMNVEV (reference sequence). Trimming took 6 bases from V and 1 from J, leaving 8 bases between them. CDR3 bases: TGTGCCAGCAGGTACCGGGGCACAGATACGCAGTATTTT. It codes for CASRYRGTDTQYF.

The rearrangement joins TRBV29-1 to TRBJ2-1, with unresolved D. Germline-derived CDR1 and CDR2 are SQVTM and ANQGSEA. V was clipped by 6 bases and J by 0 bases, with 9 bases between them. The CDR3 loop spans 13 amino acids. The CDR3 bases are TGCAGCGTCGGTCTAACCTCCTACAATGAGCAGTTCTTC. Its protein is CSVGLTSYNEQFF.

This clone occurred once. This CDR3 reads CASSLDTYHYEQYF. CDR3 nucleotides: TGTGCCAGCAGCTTAGATACCTACCATTACGAGCAGTACTTC. The chain is built from TRBV11-2 and TRBJ2-7; D is uncertain. The CDR3 sequence is 14 residues long. Germline values: CDR1 SGHAT, CDR2 FQNNGV. Trimming cost V 0 bases and J 4 bases, with 10 bases left between them.

V and J are TRBV9 and TRBJ1-2; 9 bases fit TRBD1. V lost 5 bases, J lost 1 base, and 6 bases stayed unmatched. There are 15 residues in the CDR3. The germline CDR1 and CDR2 sequences are SGDLS and YYNGEE. The CDR3 spells CASRRQGDFNYGYTF. The DNA of the CDR3 is TGTGCCAGCAGGAGACAGGGGGACTTTAACTATGGCTACACCTTC.

This clone was counted a single time. The rearrangement uses TRBV14 and TRBJ1-2, with D unresolved. CDR3 size: 14 residues. The germline V gene encodes CDR1 SGHDN and CDR2 FVKESK. V was clipped by 1 base and J by 3 bases, with 9 bases between them. CDR3 in DNA: TGTGCCAGCAGCCAAGCTGGAGGCTACTATGGCTACACCTTC. This encodes CASSQAGGYYGYTF.

This chain links TRBV2 with TRBJ1-2; 7 positions agree with TRBD1. In germline, CDR1 is SNHLY, CDR2 FYNNEI. Trimming cost V 0 bases and J 2 bases; bases outside gene matches: 9. CDR3 length: 17 amino acids. CDR3 sequence: CASSEAGQGVLNYGYTF. The CDR3 nucleotides read TGTGCCAGCAGTGAAGCGGGTCAGGGGGTTTTGAACTATGGCTACACCTTC.

The J gene is TRBJ2-2, the V gene TRBV27; 7 bases agree with TRBD1. CDR1 MNHEY and CDR2 SMNVEV come from the germline V gene (reference sequence). V was pared by 3 bases and J by 9 bases, with 7 bases of the junction left unmatched. The length of the CDR3 is 14 residues. The CDR3 DNA follows: TGTGCCAGCAGTTTTGGGACAGTCGCCCGGGAGCTGTTTTTT. Translation gives CASSFGTVARELFF.

In its sample, this clone was seen a few times. The chain employs TRBV18 and TRBJ2-1; D gene ambiguous. The V gene's germline CDR1 is KGHSH and CDR2 LQKENI. The CDR3 contains 15 residues. V gave up 3 bases and J gave up 0 bases, with 9 bases separating them. CDR3 loop: CASSPPASSYNEQFF. The CDR3 coding sequence is TGTGCCAGCTCACCCCCCGCCAGCTCCTACAATGAGCAGTTCTTC.

The chain links TRBV20-1 to TRBJ2-1; 7 positions match TRBD2. Germline V gene sequence: CDR1 DFQATT, CDR2 SNEGSKA (reference sequence). Unmatched junction bases numbered 16, after V lost 3 bases and J lost 5 bases. The CDR3 runs 17 residues. The CDR3, as DNA: TGCAGTGCTAGTAAACTAGCGAGAGCGCTATTGGACAATGAGCAGTTCTTC. Translation: CSASKLARALLDNEQFF.

A single count supports this clone. This rearrangement joins TRBV4-1 to TRBJ2-5; 8 bases line up with TRBD1. There are 16 residues in the CDR3. Germline loops: CDR1 MGHRA, CDR2 YSYEKL. V gave up 4 bases and J gave up 4 bases; unmatched junction bases: 11. This CDR3 reads CASSLNSRGLGETQYF. The CDR3 nucleotides are TGCGCCAGCAGCCTCAACTCCAGGGGGCTAGGAGAGACCCAGTACTTC.

As DNA, the CDR3 is TGTGCCAGCAGTTACAGGGGAAATTCACCCCTCCACTTT. Translating it yields CASSYRGNSPLHF. V and J are TRBV6-5 and TRBJ1-6; D is perhaps TRBD1 (5 bases). The germline V gene encodes CDR1 MNHEY and CDR2 SVGAGI. This CDR3 comprises 13 residues. V gave up 2 bases and J gave up 7 bases, with 6 bases separating them.

The chain links TRBV10-3 to TRBJ2-5; 10 bases agree with TRBD1. The CDR3 sequence is 17 residues long. The J segment lost 1 base and the V segment lost 6 bases, leaving 11 bases of the junction unmatched. Looked up from germline, CDR1 is ENHRY and CDR2 is SYGVKD. The CDR3 region has the DNA TGTGCCATCAGAAGACACGACGGGACAGGGGTCCAAGAGACCCAGTACTTC. Its protein is CAIRRHDGTGVQETQYF.

The V call is TRBV2, the J call TRBJ2-5; a weak D match, TRBD2 (6 bases). V gave up 7 bases and J gave up 4 bases, with 13 bases separating them. CDR3 length equals 13 residues. Germline V gene sequence: CDR1 SNHLY, CDR2 FYNNEI. The DNA of the CDR3 is TGTGCCAGCACACAGCCGGGGGTAGAGACCCAGTACTTC. Its protein is CASTQPGVETQYF. The whole variable domain, remainder taken from reference TRBV2 and TRBJ2-5, is EPEVTQTPSHQVTQMGQEVILRCVPISNHLYFYWYRQILGQKVEFLVSFYNNEISEKSEIFDDQFSVERPDGSNFTLKIRSTKLEDSAMYFCASTQPGVETQYFGPGTRLLVL.

V is TRBV11-2 and J is TRBJ2-1; TRBD2 matches at 7 bases. The germline V gene has CDR1 SGHAT and CDR2 FQNNGV. This CDR3 has 14 residues. V lost 2 bases to trimming and J lost 7 bases; unmatched junction nucleotides: 5. CDR3 coding DNA: TGTGCCAGCAGCTTAAGGTGGGGGGGGAATGAGCAGTTCTTC. It encodes CASSLRWGGNEQFF.

This clone was recorded many times. CDR3 DNA sequence: TGCGCCAGCAGCCGCGCAGGAGATACGCAGTATTTT. Protein sequence: CASSRAGDTQYF. V and J are TRBV5-1 and TRBJ2-3; D unresolved. There are 12 residues in the CDR3. V shed 4 bases and J shed 5 bases, with 8 bases lying between them. CDR1 and CDR2 from the germline V gene are SGHRS and YFSETQ.

This clone was recorded only once. The rearrangement joins TRBV5-1 to TRBJ2-1; 7 nucleotides agree with TRBD1. Looked up from germline, CDR1 is SGHRS and CDR2 is YFSETQ. After removal of 4 bases from V and 8 bases from J, the junction contained 3 bases not matched to a gene. The length of the CDR3 is 12 residues. The DNA of the CDR3 is TGCGCCAGCAGCAAGGGGGCGCATGAGCAGTTCTTC. Its protein product is CASSKGAHEQFF. The full variable domain, completed using reference TRBV5-1 and TRBJ2-1, is KAGVTQTPRYLIKTRGQQVTLSCSPISGHRSVSWYQQTPGQGLQFLFEYFSETQRNKGNFPGRFSGRQFSNSRSEMNVSTLELGDSALYLCASSKGAHEQFFGPGTRLTVL.

V is TRBV15 and J is TRBJ2-1; D remains unclear. Germline V CDR1 and CDR2: LNHNV, YYDKDF (reference sequence). The length of the CDR3 is 11 residues. Trimming took 5 bases from V and 10 from J, leaving 9 bases between them. The CDR3 loop reads CATSGIGEQFF. CDR3 sequence (DNA): TGTGCCACCAGCGGAATCGGGGAGCAGTTCTTC. Looking up the rest from reference TRBV15 and TRBJ2-1 gives the full variable domain: DAMVIQNPRYQVTQFGKPVTLSCSQTLNHNVMYWYQQKSSQAPKLLFHYYDKDFNNEADTPDNFQSRRPNTSFCFLDIRSPGLGDTAMYLCATSGIGEQFFGPGTRLTVL.

The V call is TRBV3-1 (or the pseudogene TRBV3-2), the J call TRBJ1-2; the D gene is possibly TRBD1 (6 bases). V was pared by 3 bases and J by 8 bases, with 16 bases between. This CDR3 is built from 14 residues. Germline CDR1 reads LGHDT; CDR2 reads YNNKEL (reference sequence). CDR3 in amino acids: CASSQFGQGQGYTF. Here the CDR3 DNA reads TGTGCCAGCAGCCAGTTTGGCCAGGGGCAGGGCTACACCTTC.

The gene calls are TRBV29-1 and TRBJ1-2; weak D call: TRBD1 (6 bases). V shed 6 bases and J shed 10 bases, with 21 bases lying between them. This CDR3 is built from 13 residues. Germline V gene lookup returns CDR1 SQVTM and CDR2 ANQGSEA. In nucleotides, the CDR3 is TGCAGCGTCCTTAGACAGGCCGCTGATGTCTACACCTTC. Translated, it gives CSVLRQAADVYTF.

This rearrangement joins TRBV28 to TRBJ1-3, with 7 positions matching TRBD1. The germline V gene has CDR1 MDHEN and CDR2 SYDVKM. CDR3 length: 14 amino acids. Trimming removed 7 bases from V and 0 bases from J; junction bases left unmatched: 3. CDR3 residues: CASMGQTSGNTIYF. CDR3 DNA: TGTGCCAGCATGGGACAGACCTCTGGAAACACCATATATTTT.

The chain has TRBV28 and TRBJ2-5, with TRBD2 identical over 10 bases. This CDR3 has 17 residues. CDR1 is MDHEN and CDR2 is SYDVKM in the germline V gene. The ends lost 6 bases at V and 2 bases at J; junction bases unmatched: 12. This chain's CDR3 is CASSRTSGMFGQETQYF. In nucleotides, the CDR3 is TGTGCCAGCAGCCGCACTAGCGGGATGTTTGGGCAAGAGACCCAGTACTTC.

With respect to this clone: Germline and junction disagree at one end, which may indicate a read error. The chain is built from TRBV2 and TRBJ1-2, with D possibly TRBD1 on 6 matching bases. Germline-derived CDR1 and CDR2 are SNHLY and FYNNEI. The CDR3 runs to 12 residues. The CDR3 bases are TGTGCCGGCAGGGGAGGGAACTATGGCTACACCTTC. Amino acids: CAGRGGNYGYTF.

This clone was observed a handful of times. The rearrangement joins TRBV13 to TRBJ2-1; TRBD2 matches 10 bases. Germline V gives CDR1 PRHDT, CDR2 FYEKMQ (reference sequence). CDR3 length: 15 residues. J was trimmed by 7 bases and V by 4 bases; bases with no gene match: 7. This CDR3 reads CASSSSGRGLNEQFF. CDR3 DNA: TGTGCCAGCAGCTCTAGCGGGAGAGGGTTAAATGAGCAGTTCTTC.

This rearrangement joins TRBV12-5 to TRBJ2-3, with a possible D match to TRBD2 (5 bases). Trimming pared 1 base from V and 2 bases from J, leaving 13 bases between. Germline CDR1 LGHNT, CDR2 FRNRAP. This CDR3 spans 16 amino acids. The CDR3: CASGLGTGKLTDTQYF. CDR3 DNA: TGTGCTAGTGGTTTGGGGACTGGAAAACTCACAGATACGCAGTATTTT.

This clone is a singleton in its sample. The chain employs TRBV5-1 and TRBJ2-1; D unclear. CDR3 length: 11 amino acids. Trimming took off 4 bases at V and 10 bases at J, with 9 bases between the two ends. Germline-derived CDR1 and CDR2 are SGHRS and YFSETQ. Written as DNA, the CDR3 is TGCGCCAGCAGCGCAAGTAGCGAGCAGTTCTTC. Residues: CASSASSEQFF.

The chain couples TRBV21-1 to TRBJ1-4. TRBV21-1 is a pseudogene. The length of the CDR3 is 16 residues. The CDR3 protein is CASIPHYHATNEKLFF. DNA of the CDR3: TGTGCCAGCATTCCACACTACCATGCAACTAATGAAAAACTGTTTTTT.

The chain is built from TRBV28 and TRBJ1-1, with TRBD1 matching 10 bases. V lost 2 bases and J lost 5; bases outside the gene matches: 2. The CDR3 has 14 residues. Germline V gives CDR1 MDHEN, CDR2 SYDVKM. In DNA form, the CDR3 reads TGTGCCAGCAGTTTACTGGGACAGGGGACTGAAGCTTTCTTT. Translating it yields CASSLLGQGTEAFF. Filled out from reference TRBV28 and TRBJ1-1, the complete variable domain reads DVKVTQSSRYLVKRTGEKVFLECVQDMDHENMFWYRQDPGLGLRLIYFSYDVKMKEKGDIPEGYSVSREKKERFSLILESASTNQTSMYLCASSLLGQGTEAFFGQGTRLTVV.

The rearrangement joins TRBV3-1 (or the pseudogene TRBV3-2) to TRBJ1-1, with 7 positions matching TRBD1. Losses at the gene ends were 2 bases for V and 1 base for J; bases not matched to a gene: 7. The length of the CDR3 is 16 residues. Germline V gene sequence: CDR1 LGHDT, CDR2 YNNKEL (reference sequence). The chain's CDR3 is CASSQSPAGGNTEAFF. The CDR3 region has the DNA TGTGCCAGCAGCCAATCTCCGGCAGGGGGGAACACTGAAGCTTTCTTT.

This clone was counted once. The chain carries TRBV15 and TRBJ2-4; 10 bases are a match to TRBD2. The germline CDR1 and CDR2 sequences are LNHNV and YYDKDF (reference sequence). The CDR3 sequence is 17 residues long. Trimming cost V 1 base and J 0 bases; bases outside gene matches: 3. The CDR3 DNA is TGTGCCACCAGCAGAGGAGCTAGCGGGGGAGCCAAAAACATTCAGTACTTC. It is translated as CATSRGASGGAKNIQYF.